These T cell receptor beta chains were read from a single sample in a study of graft-versus-host responses after intestinal transplantation. The method was immunoSEQ multiplex PCR; TCRdb's version includes in-frame clones alone and lacks a portion of them. This sample yields more than 65,000 clones, of which over 70% are seen a single time; about 0.4% belongs to the top ten. No antigen is known for these receptors. This specimen was unstimulated CD4+ T cells sorted from spleen or lymph node cells, taken before transplant. The receptors were sampled from a human donor who was the organ donor for an intestinal transplant. The CDR3 runs from the conserved cysteine through the conserved F or W. The D gene is left open where the match is weak. Clone size is given for some rows only: seen once, a few or many times, or a class if the clone is expanded.

.	TRBV5-1	TRBJ2-5	.	CASSPGGGSQETQYF	TGCGCCAGCAGCCCAGGCGGAGGGTCCCAAGAGACCCAGTACTTC
.	TRBV6-5	TRBJ2-3	TRBD2	CASRASGGTDTQYF	TGTGCCAGCAGGGCTAGCGGGGGGACAGATACGCAGTATTTT
.	TRBV30	TRBJ1-5	TRBD1	CAWSDRVGQPQHF	TGTGCCTGGAGCGACAGGGTCGGTCAGCCCCAGCATTTT
few	TRBV19	TRBJ1-6	TRBD1	CASTGTGTGGSPLHF	TGTGCCAGTACCGGCACCGGGACAGGCGGTTCACCCCTCCACTTT
.	TRBV10-3	TRBJ1-2	.	CAIRLAGHGYTF	TGTGCCATCCGATTGGCAGGCCATGGCTACACCTTC
.	TRBV6-1	TRBJ1-1	.	CASSEALLPPPGAFF	TGTGCCAGCAGTGAAGCGCTTCTCCCTCCCCCGGGAGCTTTCTTT
medium-sized	TRBV14	TRBJ1-2	.	CASSPPGVPYGYTF	TGTGCCAGCAGCCCCCCAGGGGTACCCTATGGCTACACCTTC
once	TRBV15	TRBJ2-2	TRBD1	CATSRGSGGLTPGELFF	TGTGCCACCAGCAGAGGTTCAGGGGGCCTAACTCCGGGGGAGCTGTTTTTT
.	TRBV5-6	TRBJ2-1	TRBD2	CASSAILAESYNEQFF	TGTGCCAGCAGCGCCATACTAGCGGAGTCCTACAATGAGCAGTTCTTC
.	TRBV7-2	TRBJ2-3	.	CASSGRVRPGDTQYF	TGTGCCAGCAGCGGCAGGGTACGACCGGGAGATACGCAGTATTTT
.	TRBV28	TRBJ2-1	TRBD2	CASSPTGLAGGHEQFF	TGTGCCAGCAGTCCCACAGGACTAGCGGGGGGGCATGAGCAGTTCTTC
.	TRBV9	TRBJ1-5	TRBD1	CASSVGQGWGQPQHF	TGTGCCAGCAGCGTAGGACAGGGGTGGGGTCAGCCCCAGCATTTT
.	TRBV7-2	TRBJ2-3	TRBD2	CASSLGGGGSDTQYF	TGTGCCAGCAGCTTAGGCGGGGGGGGGTCAGATACGCAGTATTTT
.	TRBV4-2	TRBJ2-2	TRBD1	CASSQDRGGQGYTGELFF	TGTGCCAGCAGCCAAGATCGCGGAGGACAGGGCTACACCGGGGAGCTGTTTTTT
.	TRBV19	TRBJ1-5	.	CASSSYGGQPQHF	TGTGCCAGTAGTTCGTACGGCGGTCAGCCCCAGCATTTT
.	TRBV10-3	TRBJ2-1	.	CAISAGLSNEQFF	TGTGCCATCAGTGCAGGGTTGAGCAATGAGCAGTTCTTC
.	TRBV15	TRBJ2-1	TRBD2	CATSVTGGENEQFF	TGTGCCACCAGCGTGACGGGGGGGGAGAATGAGCAGTTCTTC
.	TRBV7-7	TRBJ2-2	.	CASSFGAGLNTGELFF	TGTGCTAGCAGCTTCGGAGCGGGTCTAAACACCGGGGAGCTGTTTTTT
.	TRBV5-1	TRBJ1-1	.	CASSSSLSGVTEAFF	TGCGCCAGCAGCTCGTCCCTGTCAGGGGTCACTGAAGCTTTCTTT
.	TRBV19	TRBJ2-3	TRBD2	CASSTYGLAGGLDTQYF	TGTGCCAGTAGCACCTACGGACTAGCGGGGGGGCTAGATACGCAGTATTTT
.	TRBV28	TRBJ1-2	.	CASSLISGDGYTF	TGTGCCAGCAGTTTAATATCGGGAGATGGCTACACCTTC
.	TRBV7-9	TRBJ1-1	.	CASSLVANTEAFF	TGTGCCAGCAGCTTAGTGGCAAACACTGAAGCTTTCTTT
.	TRBV30	TRBJ2-1	TRBD2	CAWSVPSGGWGEQFF	TGTGCCTGGAGTGTACCTAGCGGGGGTTGGGGTGAGCAGTTCTTC
.	TRBV18	TRBJ2-3	.	CASSPRGLPTDTQYF	TGTGCCAGCTCACCACGCGGGCTCCCCACAGATACGCAGTATTTT
.	TRBV30	TRBJ2-2	.	CAWSTTHGELFF	TGTGCCTGGAGTACGACTCACGGGGAGCTGTTTTTT
.	TRBV5-1	TRBJ1-2	.	CASSLDGNGYTF	TGCGCCAGCAGCTTGGACGGGAATGGCTACACCTTC
.	TRBV29-1	TRBJ1-1	TRBD1	CSAAGGQGLSEAFF	TGCAGCGCCGCTGGGGGACAGGGGTTGTCTGAAGCTTTCTTT
once	TRBV7-2	TRBJ2-3	TRBD2	CASSLESGGTDTQYF	TGTGCCAGCAGCTTAGAAAGCGGGGGCACAGATACGCAGTATTTT
.	TRBV7-2	TRBJ1-5	.	CASRLPGKFQPQHF	TGTGCCAGCAGACTCCCGGGGAAGTTTCAGCCCCAGCATTTT
.	TRBV15	TRBJ2-3	.	CATSRTLGDTQYF	TGTGCCACCAGCAGAACTCTTGGAGATACGCAGTATTTT
.	TRBV6-1	TRBJ1-5	.	CASSETWASNQPQHF	TGTGCCAGCAGTGAAACCTGGGCTAGCAATCAGCCCCAGCATTTT
once	TRBV7-9	TRBJ2-3	.	CASSLVRTEVDTQYF	TGTGCCAGCAGCTTAGTAAGGACAGAAGTAGATACGCAGTATTTT
.	TRBV21-1	TRBJ2-3	.	CASSKAGSTDTQYF	TGTGCCAGCAGCAAAGCGGGCAGCACAGATACGCAGTATTTT
.	TRBV9	TRBJ1-2	.	CASSARGSHYGYTF	TGTGCCAGCAGCGCCCGAGGCAGCCACTATGGCTACACCTTC
.	TRBV25-1	TRBJ1-1	TRBD1	CASSDPLTRGLRGTEAFF	TGTGCCAGCAGTGATCCGCTGACAAGGGGGCTCCGGGGCACTGAAGCTTTCTTT
.	TRBV11-2	TRBJ2-2	.	CASTTRGGVSGELFF	TGTGCCAGCACCACCCGAGGGGGGGTGTCCGGGGAGCTGTTTTTT
few	TRBV7-2	TRBJ1-3	.	CASSLPGNTIYF	TGTGCCAGCAGCTTACCAGGAAACACCATATATTTT
.	TRBV18	TRBJ1-1	.	CASSPEDAGITEAFF	TGTGCCAGCTCACCGGAAGATGCAGGGATCACTGAAGCTTTCTTT
.	TRBV6-5	TRBJ2-1	.	CASSRLSSSYNEQFF	TGTGCCAGCAGTCGACTTTCGAGCTCCTACAATGAGCAGTTCTTC
.	TRBV7-2	TRBJ2-3	TRBD2	CASSFSRRLAGGTDTQYF	TGTGCCAGCAGCTTTAGTAGGCGACTAGCGGGGGGCACAGATACGCAGTATTTT
.	TRBV7-3	TRBJ2-1	TRBD2	CASSMTGTSFDEQFF	TGTGCCAGCAGCATGACCGGGACTAGTTTTGATGAGCAGTTCTTC
.	TRBV7-2	TRBJ1-5	.	CASSLGGGQPQHF	TGTGCCAGCAGCTTAGGGGGAGGGCAGCCCCAGCATTTT
.	TRBV25-1	TRBJ2-3	TRBD2	CASSEHRTSAADTQYF	TGTGCCAGCAGTGAGCACCGGACTAGTGCAGCAGATACGCAGTATTTT
.	TRBV2	TRBJ2-3	.	CASSVGTSRGTQYF	TGTGCCAGCAGTGTAGGGACAAGTAGGGGTACGCAGTATTTT
.	TRBV28	TRBJ2-1	.	CASIPGDHYNEQFF	TGTGCCAGCATCCCGGGGGACCACTACAATGAGCAGTTCTTC
.	TRBV11-1	TRBJ2-2	.	CASSFVQGSGELFF	TGTGCCAGCAGCTTCGTGCAGGGATCCGGGGAGCTGTTTTTT